This T cell receptor beta chain appears in the sequencing data of a study of cytomegalovirus exposure and HLA in healthy donors (dated by TCRdb to about 2017). Regarding the research as a whole: In an earlier analysis of some 550 of the donors, 276 Gb of sequence data and some 100 million unique TCR beta sequences from about 179 million T cells were reported. Donor age, sex, ethnicity and CMV serostatus were compiled together with the repertoire data. Four to six DR-DQ haplotypes were handled as single units for association and clustering because linkage in the cohort was strong. Rather than drawing on any new phenotypic data, the later analysis identified candidate immune exposures from TCR beta sequences and the way those sequences occurred across donors. HLA typing covered class I and class II loci at four-digit resolution. Among some 400 genotyped donors of the cohort, an average of roughly 240,000 unique TCR beta nucleotide sequences were sequenced per donor, 15% to 20% of them non-productive. To predict cytomegalovirus infection status, the study brought together high-throughput TCR immunosequencing, statistical association of individual TCRs with disease status, and machine learning. A later genetic analysis used genome-wide SNP genotypes for 398 of the 666 donors, treating that subset as a discovery cohort. A later analysis re-analyzed previously published TCR beta repertoires from several hundred donors and added high-resolution HLA genotyping to study TCR occurrence patterns. All discovery cohort repertoires had been generated on a single sequencing platform. An early release covering roughly 640 HLA-typed donors comprised roughly 300 gigabases of sequencing data and roughly 86 million unique TCR sequences. The study aimed to test whether cataloging public T cell receptors could reveal signatures of past pathogen exposure. Typing coverage varied by locus: roughly 629-630 donors for A, B, C, DRB1 and DQB1; approximately 520 for DQA1; more than 600 for DPA1; under 490 for DPB1. To decide whether each TCR beta V gene segment behaved as functional or pseudogenic, an earlier analysis of approximately 620 of the donors relied on high-throughput TCR beta sequencing. A separate validation cohort of roughly 110 different subjects was used in addition to the 666-subject first cohort. Of the 300 to 500 genotyped donors, 80% to 90% were placed in the genetic ancestry cluster associated with self-reported Caucasian donors. The study profiled the T cell repertoires of hundreds of subjects by immunosequencing and related them to cytomegalovirus serostatus. Results and caveats for the whole study, not just this receptor: A later analysis reported that several top co-occurrence clusters appeared linked to parvovirus B19, influenza, CMV and Epstein-Barr virus. Immune exposure information for the cohort was limited to CMV serostatus. A further reported finding was that TCR beta sequences accurately predicted the HLA-A and HLA-B alleles for most subjects in the first cohort. A later analysis found that HLA-associated TCR beta chains were more clonally expanded and had lower generation probabilities than equally common non-associated chains. Because HLA typing was missing for some donors at each locus, association tests included only the typed subset. Assigning TCR associations to individual alleles was difficult when HLA alleles, especially DR and DQ, strongly co-occurred. The study gave a list of under 200 TCR beta chains associated with cytomegalovirus. Some 16 rarely observed V segments, including chromosome 9 orphons, were excluded from the earlier analysis of about 600 of the donors because counts were too low. In a later analysis, around 15,000 TCR beta sequences were associated with specific HLA alleles at a false discovery rate of 0.05. While some public TCRs were present in many individuals, most TCR sequences turned up only very rarely across donors. A later analysis found that TCR association rates varied across HLA loci, with DRB1 alleles showing the most associated TCRs and HLA-C alleles the fewest. Sequencing depth was assumed to be roughly uniform across donors in the presence/absence analyses, though that assumption may not hold. This cohort had only TCR beta chains sequenced, and the lack of alpha or paired-chain data limited which features could be detected. The classifier was reported to diagnose cytomegalovirus status with high specificity and sensitivity in both the original and validation cohorts. In an earlier analysis of around 600 of the donors, most TCR beta V segments appeared in productive rearrangements about 87% or about 30% of the time, broadly matching IMGT annotations. A group of highly shared sequence variants was considered likely to be a technical artifact of the sequencing pipeline. The authors suggested that the approach could potentially be generalized to other disease states and immunological phenotypes. In a later genetic analysis, fewer N-insertions in productive TCRs were reported among donors in an Asian-associated ancestry cluster than the roughly 640-donor mean. In a later analysis, most CMV-associated TCR beta chains were found to appear HLA-restricted, with HLA associations seemingly driven largely by CMV exposure. Three of the identified cytomegalovirus-associated TCR beta chains were confirmed in vitro to be specific for cytomegalovirus antigens. Linkage disequilibrium might explain the correlated functional status among segregating V segments, but an unknown experimental factor could not be excluded. In a later genetic analysis, a missense DCLRE1C variant was associated with V-gene and J-gene trimming of TCR beta chains, and the association was replicated in an independent cohort. Some IMGT-functional V segments, including TRBV6-2 and TRBV6-3, could not be told apart with the 87-base-pair reads, so those segments were excluded.

This clone was found once. Its specific antigen is unknown. The sample holds no much larger clone one base away, and base qualities are not on file. According to the germline V gene, CDR1 reads SGHAT and CDR2 reads FQNNGV. Reading from cysteine to phenylalanine, the CDR3 counts 14 amino acids. Only the CDR3 part of the read is kept: 42 bases, read in frame from the first base. V drops 10 bases and J drops 9 bases, leaving 24 bases in between. The cohort comprised several hundred healthy bone marrow donors. At the time of sampling, every cohort member was nominally healthy, though immune exposures that went unrecorded were likely present. The donor tested CMV seronegative and was one of the 352 seronegative cohort members. A peripheral blood sample was collected from each donor, and TCR beta sequencing was performed on peripheral blood mononuclear cells. Genomic DNA was extracted from the blood cell samples with the Qiagen DNeasy Blood Extraction Kit.

Library preparation was by the immunoSEQ multiplex PCR assay. The multiplex PCR relied on a mix of 60 forward primers for TCR Vbeta segments and 13 reverse primers for TCR Jbeta segments. A multiplex PCR assay on genomic DNA amplified the CDR3 region of rearranged TCR beta genes. The Illumina HiSeq System was used to sequence the amplified TCR beta libraries as 87-base-pair reads. As for the authors' bioinformatics: Across the roughly 600 repertoires, a later analysis counted 80 million or so unique TCR beta chains, around 11 million of which were shared by at least two donors. Raw reads were error-corrected and collapsed into unique sequences with a nearest-neighbor algorithm that merged closely related sequences to remove PCR and sequencing errors. V, D and J gene segments were assigned by aligning CDR3 sequences to IMGT reference sequences. For a sequence to be retained, a match of at least six nucleotides was required to both a V gene segment and a J gene segment. Rearrangements were classified as productive when the CDR3 lacked stop codons and remained in frame with V and J, and all other rearrangements were classified as non-productive. CDR3 was defined by IMGT convention, running from the second conserved V-encoded cysteine to the conserved J-encoded phenylalanine. In an earlier analysis of approximately 500 of the donors, sequences lacking an unambiguous match to a single V gene segment were excluded. An earlier analysis of fewer than 750 of the donors called V segments functional above 56.7% productive rearrangements and segregating when the between-donor standard deviation exceeded 5%. A statistical classification framework was built to diagnose cytomegalovirus status from the catalog of TCR beta chain sequences. In a later analysis, TCR nucleotide sequences were compared against IMGT/GENE-DB human TR gene sequences so that V and J genes could be assigned. A later analysis assigned CDR3 sequences and most-parsimonious VDJ recombination scenarios with the TCRdist pipeline. In a later analysis, each TCR beta chain was defined by its CDR3 amino acid sequence together with its V-gene family, and reads without a unique V-gene family were excluded. A later analysis removed nearly 600 highly shared, low-generation-probability nucleotide sequences to deal with suspected cross-contamination and a sequencing artifact. In a later analysis, a clonal expansion index for each public chain was calculated from normalized within-repertoire ranks of inferred template counts. Generation probabilities in a later analysis came from a VDJ recombination model fitted to out-of-frame rearrangements, and those results were checked against IGoR. Hypergeometric tests were used in a later analysis to score TCR-TCR, TCR-HLA and TCR-CMV co-occurrence, with a repertoire-size bias correction applied to the TCR pairs. A later analysis estimated false discovery rates by permuting HLA or CMV assignments 20 times. In a later analysis, co-occurring TCRs were grouped using DBSCAN, and TCRdist sequence similarity was added for clustering within HLA-allele-positive subsets. For co-occurrence clustering, repertoires with fewer than 30,000 or more than 120,000 public chains were excluded, along with roughly 5 repertoires with anomalous nucleotide sharing. Sourced from immuneACCESS, this table was stored by TCRdb with only in-frame sequences that have V and J called. A share of the clones is absent; for the studies checked, an unresolved V gene accounts for under half, and the remainder has no known explanation. V and J calls and clone size are copied from that table; D and trimming were computed from the DNA. The sample table records about 140,000 clones; 65% to 90% of these occur just once. The top ten clones comprise less than 1.5% of the sample.

The source of this sequence is a female donor in good health and CMV-seronegative. The chain couples TRBV11-2 to TRBJ1-1, with an unclear D gene assignment. The material sequenced was PBMCs. For the CDR3, the sequence is CATTEGIFSPKAFF. In nucleotide form, the sequence is TGTGCCACCACGGAGGGAATATTCTCACCTAAAGCTTTCTTT.